The text below deals with one T cell receptor beta chain. Its target is unknown. These data come from a study of lymphopenia after photon versus proton radiotherapy. Sequenced by immunoSEQ multiplex PCR; TCRdb stores in-frame clones only, minus some. The sample yields tens of thousands of clones, less than 85% seen once. The study, taken as a whole, reports: Relative stability marked proton patients; photon patients lost diversity and naive cells.

This TCR was sampled from a man between 60 and 75 years old with pancreatic cancer. Sequencing used peripheral blood, obtained from a patient treated with proton-based radiotherapy.

This CDR3 reads CASSLRTSGGVSSYEQYF. CDR3 DNA: TGTGCCAGCAGCCTCCGGACTAGCGGGGGGGTGAGCTCCTACGAGCAGTACTTC. This chain connects TRBV11-2 to TRBJ2-7, with 15 bases that match TRBD2. V shed 5 bases, J shed 0 bases, and the junction held 8 bases outside the gene matches. The CDR3 is 18 amino acids. The germline V gene encodes CDR1 SGHAT and CDR2 FQNNGV.